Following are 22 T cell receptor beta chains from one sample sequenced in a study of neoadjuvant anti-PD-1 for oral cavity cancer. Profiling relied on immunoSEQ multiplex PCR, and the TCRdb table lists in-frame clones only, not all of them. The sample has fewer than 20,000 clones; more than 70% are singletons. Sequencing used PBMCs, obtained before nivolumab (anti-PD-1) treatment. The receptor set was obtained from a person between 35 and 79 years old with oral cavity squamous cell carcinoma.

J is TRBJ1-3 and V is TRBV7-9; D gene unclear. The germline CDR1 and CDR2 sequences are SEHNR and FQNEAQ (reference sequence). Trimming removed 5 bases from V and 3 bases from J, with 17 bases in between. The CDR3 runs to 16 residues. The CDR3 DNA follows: TGTGCCAGCAGCCCCACCTTCGATATTTTTGGAAACACCATATATTTT. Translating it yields CASSPTFDIFGNTIYF.

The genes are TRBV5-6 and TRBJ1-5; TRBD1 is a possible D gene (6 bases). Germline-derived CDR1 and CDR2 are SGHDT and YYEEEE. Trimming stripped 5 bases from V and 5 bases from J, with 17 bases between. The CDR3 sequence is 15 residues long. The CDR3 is CASSRFRDNYQPQHF. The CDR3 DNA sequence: TGTGCCAGCAGTAGATTCCGGGACAACTATCAGCCCCAGCATTTT.

This chain's CDR3 is CASSVGWGEEKLFF. The CDR3 region has the DNA TGTGCCAGCAGCGTAGGCTGGGGTGAGGAAAAACTGTTTTTT. The V and J genes are TRBV9 and TRBJ1-4; D not resolved. V lost 0 bases and J 8 bases, leaving 11 bases between the germline ends. Germline assignment: CDR1 SGDLS and CDR2 YYNGEE. The CDR3 spans 14 residues.

CDR3: CAWGTSGTQGEQYF. In DNA form, the CDR3 reads TGTGCCTGGGGGACTAGCGGGACTCAGGGCGAGCAGTACTTC. The chain recombines TRBV30 with TRBJ2-7; 13 nucleotides match TRBD2. The CDR3 is 14 amino acids. The V gene end was trimmed by 5 bases and the J gene end by 6 bases; junction bases not matched to a gene: 7. Germline loops: CDR1 GTSNPN, CDR2 SVGIG (reference sequence).

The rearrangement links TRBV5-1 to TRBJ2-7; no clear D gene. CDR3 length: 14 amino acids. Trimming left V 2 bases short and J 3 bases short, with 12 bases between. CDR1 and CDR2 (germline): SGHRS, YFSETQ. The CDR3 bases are TGCGCCAGCAGCTTAGGGAACCTCGGCTACGAGCAGTACTTC. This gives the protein CASSLGNLGYEQYF.

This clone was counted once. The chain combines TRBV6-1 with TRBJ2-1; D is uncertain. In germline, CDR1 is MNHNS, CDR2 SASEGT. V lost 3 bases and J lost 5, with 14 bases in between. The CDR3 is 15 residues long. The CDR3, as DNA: TGTGCCAGCAGTGAGGAGCAGGTAATTAACAATGAGCAGTTCTTC. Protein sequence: CASSEEQVINNEQFF.

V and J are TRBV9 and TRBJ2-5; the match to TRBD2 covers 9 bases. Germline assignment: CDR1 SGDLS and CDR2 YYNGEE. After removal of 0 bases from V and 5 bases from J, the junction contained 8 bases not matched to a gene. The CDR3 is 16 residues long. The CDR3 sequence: CASSVAPAGGRETQYF. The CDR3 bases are TGTGCCAGCAGCGTAGCTCCGGCGGGGGGGCGGGAGACCCAGTACTTC.

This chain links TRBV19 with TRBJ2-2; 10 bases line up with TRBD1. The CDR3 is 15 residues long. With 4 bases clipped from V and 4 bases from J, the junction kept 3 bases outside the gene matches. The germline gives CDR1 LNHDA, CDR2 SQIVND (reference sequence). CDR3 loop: CASSTRTGGTGELFF. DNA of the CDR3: TGTGCCAGTAGTACCCGGACAGGGGGCACCGGGGAGCTGTTTTTT.

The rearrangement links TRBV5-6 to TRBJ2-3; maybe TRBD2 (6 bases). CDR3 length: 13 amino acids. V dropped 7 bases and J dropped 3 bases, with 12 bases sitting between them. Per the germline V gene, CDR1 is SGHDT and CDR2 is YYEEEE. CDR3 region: CASGPSGTDTQYF. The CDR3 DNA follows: TGTGCCAGCGGTCCGAGCGGGACAGATACGCAGTATTTT.

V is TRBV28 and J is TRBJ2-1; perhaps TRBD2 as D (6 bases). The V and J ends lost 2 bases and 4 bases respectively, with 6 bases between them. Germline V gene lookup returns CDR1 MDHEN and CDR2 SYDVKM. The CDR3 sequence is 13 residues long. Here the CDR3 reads CASSLRGYNEQFF. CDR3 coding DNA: TGTGCCAGCAGTTTACGGGGGTACAATGAGCAGTTCTTC.

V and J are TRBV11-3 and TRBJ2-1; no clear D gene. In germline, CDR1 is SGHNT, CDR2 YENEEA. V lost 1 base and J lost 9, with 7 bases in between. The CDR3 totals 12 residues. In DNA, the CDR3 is TGTGCCAGCAGCTTAGTTGTCGGTGAGCAGTTCTTC. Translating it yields CASSLVVGEQFF.

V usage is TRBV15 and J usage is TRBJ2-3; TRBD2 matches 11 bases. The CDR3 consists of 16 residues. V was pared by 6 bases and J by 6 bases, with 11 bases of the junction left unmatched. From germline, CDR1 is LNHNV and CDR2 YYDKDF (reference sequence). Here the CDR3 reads CATRDLAGGGLDTQYF. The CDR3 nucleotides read TGTGCCACCAGAGACCTAGCGGGGGGCGGCCTGGATACGCAGTATTTT.

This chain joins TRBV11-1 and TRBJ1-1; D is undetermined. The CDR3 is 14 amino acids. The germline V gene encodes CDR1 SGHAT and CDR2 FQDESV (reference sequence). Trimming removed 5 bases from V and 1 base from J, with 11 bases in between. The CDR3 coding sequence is TGTGCCAGCAGCCACATGACGGAGAACACTGAAGCTTTCTTT. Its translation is CASSHMTENTEAFF.

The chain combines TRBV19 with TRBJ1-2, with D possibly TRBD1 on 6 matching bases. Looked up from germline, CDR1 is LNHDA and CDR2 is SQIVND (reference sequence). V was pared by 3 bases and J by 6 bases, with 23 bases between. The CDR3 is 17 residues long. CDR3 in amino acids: CASSILQIRTDRDGYTF. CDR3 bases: TGTGCCAGTAGTATTCTCCAAATCAGGACGGACAGAGATGGCTACACCTTC.

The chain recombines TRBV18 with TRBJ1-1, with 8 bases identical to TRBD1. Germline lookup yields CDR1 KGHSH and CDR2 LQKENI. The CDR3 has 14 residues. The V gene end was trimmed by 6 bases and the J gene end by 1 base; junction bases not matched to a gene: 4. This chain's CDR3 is CASSADRANTEAFF. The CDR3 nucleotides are TGTGCCAGCTCTGCGGACAGGGCGAACACTGAAGCTTTCTTT.

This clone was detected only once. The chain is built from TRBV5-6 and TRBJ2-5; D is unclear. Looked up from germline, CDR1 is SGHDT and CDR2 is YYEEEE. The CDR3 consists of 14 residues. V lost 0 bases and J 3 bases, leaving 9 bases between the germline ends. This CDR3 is CASSLVAREETQYF. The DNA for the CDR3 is TGTGCCAGCAGCTTGGTCGCTAGAGAAGAGACCCAGTACTTC. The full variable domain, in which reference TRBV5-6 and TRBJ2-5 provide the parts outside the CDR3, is DAGVTQSPTHLIKTRGQQVTLRCSPKSGHDTVSWYQQALGQGPQFIFQYYEEEERQRGNFPDRFSGHQFPNYSSELNVNALLLGDSALYLCASSLVAREETQYFGPGTRLLVL.

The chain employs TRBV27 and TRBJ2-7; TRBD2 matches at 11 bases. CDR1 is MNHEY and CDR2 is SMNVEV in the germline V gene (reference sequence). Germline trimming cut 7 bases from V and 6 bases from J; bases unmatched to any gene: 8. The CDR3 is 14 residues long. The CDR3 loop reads CASKTGTSGFEQYF. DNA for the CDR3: TGTGCCAGCAAAACCGGGACTAGCGGTTTCGAGCAGTACTTC.

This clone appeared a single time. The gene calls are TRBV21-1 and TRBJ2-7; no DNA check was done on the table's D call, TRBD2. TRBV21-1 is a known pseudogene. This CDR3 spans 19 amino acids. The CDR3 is CASSKGRGLAGESSYEQYF. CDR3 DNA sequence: TGTGCCAGCAGCAAAGGTCGAGGACTAGCGGGAGAGTCCTCCTACGAGCAGTACTTC.

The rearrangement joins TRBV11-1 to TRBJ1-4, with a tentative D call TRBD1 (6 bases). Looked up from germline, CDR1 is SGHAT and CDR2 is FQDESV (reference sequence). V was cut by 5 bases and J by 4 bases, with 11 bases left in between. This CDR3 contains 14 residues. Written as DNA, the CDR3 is TGTGCCAGCAGCCTCGGACAGCATAATGAAAAACTGTTTTTT. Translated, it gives CASSLGQHNEKLFF.

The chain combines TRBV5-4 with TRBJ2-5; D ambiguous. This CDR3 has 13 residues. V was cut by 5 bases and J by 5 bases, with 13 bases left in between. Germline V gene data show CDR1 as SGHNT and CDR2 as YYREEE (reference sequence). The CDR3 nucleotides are TGTGCCAGCAGTACTTGGGCCGCGGAGACCCAGTACTTC. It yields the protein CASSTWAAETQYF. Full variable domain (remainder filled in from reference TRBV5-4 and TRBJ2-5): ETGVTQSPTHLIKTRGQQVTLRCSSQSGHNTVSWYQQALGQGPQFIFQYYREEENGRGNFPPRFSGLQFPNYSSELNVNALELDDSALYLCASSTWAAETQYFGPGTRLLVL.

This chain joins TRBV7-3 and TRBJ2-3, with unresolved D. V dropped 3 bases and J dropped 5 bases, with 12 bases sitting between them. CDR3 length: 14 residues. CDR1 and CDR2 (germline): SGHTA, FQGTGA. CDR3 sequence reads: CASSFNRGEDTQYF. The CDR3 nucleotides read TGTGCCAGCAGCTTTAATCGAGGAGAAGATACGCAGTATTTT.

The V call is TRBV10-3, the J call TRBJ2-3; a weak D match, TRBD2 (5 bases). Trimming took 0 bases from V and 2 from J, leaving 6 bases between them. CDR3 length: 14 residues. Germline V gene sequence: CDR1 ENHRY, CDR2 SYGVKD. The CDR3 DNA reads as TGTGCCATCAGTGAGTCGACTACCACAGATACGCAGTATTTT. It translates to CAISESTTTDTQYF.